Detailed here is one T cell receptor beta chain. Its antigen remains unknown. Here immunoSEQ multiplex PCR was the method, and the copy in TCRdb shows in-frame clones only, minus some. Of about half a million clones in the sample, 81% are singletons; the top ten hold roughly an eighth. The entry originates in a study of shared clonotypes between healthy human individuals. Findings of the study overall: Genetic and exposure-history diversity was limited by the few donors. It was only blood that was sampled, and tissue repertoires likely differ.

The CDR3 is 14 amino acids. The germline V gene encodes CDR1 LNHDA and CDR2 SQIVND (reference sequence). With 5 bases removed from V and 7 bases from J, the gap between germline ends came to 17 bases. This sequence was found in a woman between 40 and 55 years old in good health. Some clones in this sample may be carry-over from other donors' samples. The chain employs TRBV19 and TRBJ1-1; no clear D gene. Source material: PBMCs. CDR3 nucleotide sequence: TGTGCCAGTAGTGACCCAGCCTCAACGAATGAAGCTTTCTTT. Protein sequence: CASSDPASTNEAFF.